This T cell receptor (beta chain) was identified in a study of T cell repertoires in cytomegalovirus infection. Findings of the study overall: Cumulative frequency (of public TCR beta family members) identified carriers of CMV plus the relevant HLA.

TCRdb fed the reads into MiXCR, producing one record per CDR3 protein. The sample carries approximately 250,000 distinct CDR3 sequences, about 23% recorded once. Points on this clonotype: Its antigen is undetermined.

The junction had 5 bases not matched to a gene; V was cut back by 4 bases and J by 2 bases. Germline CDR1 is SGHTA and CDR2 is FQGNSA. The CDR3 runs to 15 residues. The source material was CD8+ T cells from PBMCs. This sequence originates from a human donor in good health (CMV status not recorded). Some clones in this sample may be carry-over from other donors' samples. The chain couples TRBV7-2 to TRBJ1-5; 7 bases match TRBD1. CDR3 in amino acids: CASSYHRGGNQPQHF. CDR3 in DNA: TGTGCCAGCAGCTACCACAGGGGAGGCAATCAGCCCCAGCATTTT.